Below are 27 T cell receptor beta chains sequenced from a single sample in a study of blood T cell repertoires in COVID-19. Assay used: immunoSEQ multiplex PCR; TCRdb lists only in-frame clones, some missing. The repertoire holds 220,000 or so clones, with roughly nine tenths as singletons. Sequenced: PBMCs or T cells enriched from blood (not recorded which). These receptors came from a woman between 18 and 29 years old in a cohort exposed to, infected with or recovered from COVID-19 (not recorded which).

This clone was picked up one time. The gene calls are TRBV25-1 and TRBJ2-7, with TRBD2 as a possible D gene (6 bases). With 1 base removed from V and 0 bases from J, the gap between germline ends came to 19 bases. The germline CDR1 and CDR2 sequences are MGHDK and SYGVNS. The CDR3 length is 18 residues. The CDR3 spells CASSESGPRERISYEQYF. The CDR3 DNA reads TGTGCCAGCAGTGAATCTGGTCCACGGGAGAGGATCTCCTACGAGCAGTACTTC.

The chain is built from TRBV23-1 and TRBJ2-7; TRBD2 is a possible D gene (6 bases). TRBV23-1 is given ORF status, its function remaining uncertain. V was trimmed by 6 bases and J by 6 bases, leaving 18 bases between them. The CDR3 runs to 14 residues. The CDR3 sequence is CASSHREGRPEQYF. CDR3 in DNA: TGCGCCAGCAGCCACCGAGAAGGGAGGCCCGAGCAGTACTTC.

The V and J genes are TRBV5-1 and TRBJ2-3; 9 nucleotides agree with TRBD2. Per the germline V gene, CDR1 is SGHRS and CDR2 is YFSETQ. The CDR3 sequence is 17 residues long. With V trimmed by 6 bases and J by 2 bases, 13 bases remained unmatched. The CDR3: CASTDDGRGGYTDTQYF. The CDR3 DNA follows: TGCGCCAGCACCGACGACGGGCGGGGGGGCTACACAGATACGCAGTATTTT.

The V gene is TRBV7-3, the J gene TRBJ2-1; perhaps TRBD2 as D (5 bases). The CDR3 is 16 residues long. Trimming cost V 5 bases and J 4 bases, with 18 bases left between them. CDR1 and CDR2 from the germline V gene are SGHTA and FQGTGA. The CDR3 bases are TGTGCCAGCAGCCTCTCCCCGGCGCGGGCATACAATGAGCAGTTCTTC. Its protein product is CASSLSPARAYNEQFF.

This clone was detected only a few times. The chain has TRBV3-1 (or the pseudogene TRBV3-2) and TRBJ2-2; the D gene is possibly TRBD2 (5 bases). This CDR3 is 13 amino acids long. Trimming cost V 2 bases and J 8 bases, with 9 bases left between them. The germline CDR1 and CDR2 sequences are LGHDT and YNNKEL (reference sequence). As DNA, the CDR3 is TGTGCCAGCAGCCAAACGCGGGTTGGGGAGCTGTTTTTT. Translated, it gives CASSQTRVGELFF.

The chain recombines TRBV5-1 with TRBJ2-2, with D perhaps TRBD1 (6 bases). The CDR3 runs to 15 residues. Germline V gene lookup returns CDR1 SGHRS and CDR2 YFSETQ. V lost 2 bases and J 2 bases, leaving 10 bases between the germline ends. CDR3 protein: CASSFQQGNTGELFF. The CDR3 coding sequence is TGCGCCAGCAGCTTCCAACAGGGTAACACCGGGGAGCTGTTTTTT. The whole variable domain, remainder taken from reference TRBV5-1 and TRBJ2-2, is KAGVTQTPRYLIKTRGQQVTLSCSPISGHRSVSWYQQTPGQGLQFLFEYFSETQRNKGNFPGRFSGRQFSNSRSEMNVSTLELGDSALYLCASSFQQGNTGELFFGEGSRLTVL.

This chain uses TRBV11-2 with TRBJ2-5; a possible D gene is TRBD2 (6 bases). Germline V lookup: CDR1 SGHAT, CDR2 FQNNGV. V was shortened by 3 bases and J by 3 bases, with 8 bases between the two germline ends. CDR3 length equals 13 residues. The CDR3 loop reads CASSFEREETQYF. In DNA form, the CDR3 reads TGTGCCAGCAGCTTCGAGCGGGAAGAGACCCAGTACTTC.

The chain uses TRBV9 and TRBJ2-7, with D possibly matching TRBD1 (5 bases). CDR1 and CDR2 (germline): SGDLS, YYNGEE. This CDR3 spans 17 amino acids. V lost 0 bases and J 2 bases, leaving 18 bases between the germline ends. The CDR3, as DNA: TGTGCCAGCAGCGTAGCCGATACAGGTTTTATTGCCTACGAGCAGTACTTC. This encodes CASSVADTGFIAYEQYF.

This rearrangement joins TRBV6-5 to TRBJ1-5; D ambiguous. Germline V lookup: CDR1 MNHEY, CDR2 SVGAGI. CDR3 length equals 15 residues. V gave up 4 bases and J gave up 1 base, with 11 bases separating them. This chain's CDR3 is CASSSGMESNQPQHF. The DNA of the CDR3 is TGTGCCAGCAGTTCCGGGATGGAAAGCAATCAGCCCCAGCATTTT.

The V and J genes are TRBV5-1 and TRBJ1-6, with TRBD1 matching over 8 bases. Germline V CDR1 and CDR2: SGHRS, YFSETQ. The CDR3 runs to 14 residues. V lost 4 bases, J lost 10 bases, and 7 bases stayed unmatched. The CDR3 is CASSQGTGGSPLHF. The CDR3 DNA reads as TGCGCCAGCAGCCAGGGGACAGGCGGGTCACCCCTCCACTTT. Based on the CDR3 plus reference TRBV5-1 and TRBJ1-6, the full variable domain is KAGVTQTPRYLIKTRGQQVTLSCSPISGHRSVSWYQQTPGQGLQFLFEYFSETQRNKGNFPGRFSGRQFSNSRSEMNVSTLELGDSALYLCASSQGTGGSPLHFGNGTRLTVT.

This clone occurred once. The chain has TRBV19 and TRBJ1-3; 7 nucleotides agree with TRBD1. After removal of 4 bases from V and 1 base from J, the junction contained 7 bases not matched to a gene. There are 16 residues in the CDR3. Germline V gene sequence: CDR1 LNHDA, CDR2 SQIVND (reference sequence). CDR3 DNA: TGTGCCAGTAGTAATGCAGGGGGAGGATCTGGAAACACCATATATTTT. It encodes CASSNAGGGSGNTIYF. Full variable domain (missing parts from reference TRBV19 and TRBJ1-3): DGGITQSPKYLFRKEGQNVTLSCEQNLNHDAMYWYRQDPGQGLRLIYYSQIVNDFQKGDIAEGYSVSREKKESFPLTVTSAQKNPTAFYLCASSNAGGGSGNTIYFGEGSWLTVV.

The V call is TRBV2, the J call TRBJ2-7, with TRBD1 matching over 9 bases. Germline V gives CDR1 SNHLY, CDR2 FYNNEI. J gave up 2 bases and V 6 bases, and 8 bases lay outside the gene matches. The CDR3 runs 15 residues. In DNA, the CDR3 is TGTGCCAGCAGGGACCCGAGACAGGGGGCCTACGAGCAGTACTTC. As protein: CASRDPRQGAYEQYF.

CDR3 nucleotide sequence: TGTGCCAGCAGCTTAGGGCCCGGGGTGTTTGAAGCTTTCTTT. Protein sequence: CASSLGPGVFEAFF. The chain joins TRBV7-6 to TRBJ1-1; D is ambiguous. This CDR3 is 14 amino acids long. V was trimmed by 1 base and J by 7 bases, leaving 13 bases between them. Germline V gene data show CDR1 as SGHVS and CDR2 as FNYEAQ.

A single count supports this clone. The CDR3 sequence: CASSPAGTASYEQYF. CDR3 bases: TGTGCCAGCAGCCCGGCCGGGACTGCCTCCTACGAGCAGTACTTC. V usage is TRBV7-3 and J usage is TRBJ2-7, with D possibly being TRBD2 (6 bases). This CDR3 has 15 residues. Germline lookup yields CDR1 SGHTA and CDR2 FQGTGA. V lost 5 bases and J lost 0, with 14 bases in between.

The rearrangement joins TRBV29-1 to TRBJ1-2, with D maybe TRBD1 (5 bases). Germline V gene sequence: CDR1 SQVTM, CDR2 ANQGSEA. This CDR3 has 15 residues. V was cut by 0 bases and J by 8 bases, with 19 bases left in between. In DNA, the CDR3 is TGCAGCGTTGAAGATAGCAAGGGGATGGTTAGAGGCTACACCTTC. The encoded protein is CSVEDSKGMVRGYTF.

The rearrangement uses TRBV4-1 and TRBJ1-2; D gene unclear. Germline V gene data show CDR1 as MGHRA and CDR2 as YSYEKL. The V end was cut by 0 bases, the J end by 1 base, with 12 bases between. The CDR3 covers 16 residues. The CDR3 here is CASSQEGVSRNYGYTF. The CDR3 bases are TGCGCCAGCAGCCAAGAGGGCGTCAGTCGTAACTATGGCTACACCTTC.

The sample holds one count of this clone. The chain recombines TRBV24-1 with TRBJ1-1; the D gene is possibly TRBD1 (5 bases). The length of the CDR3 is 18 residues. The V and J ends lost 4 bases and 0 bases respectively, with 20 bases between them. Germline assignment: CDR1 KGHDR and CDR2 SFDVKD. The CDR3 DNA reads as TGTGCCACCAGTGACTCCGGGGGTAAGGGCCCATTGAACACTGAAGCTTTCTTT. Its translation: CATSDSGGKGPLNTEAFF.

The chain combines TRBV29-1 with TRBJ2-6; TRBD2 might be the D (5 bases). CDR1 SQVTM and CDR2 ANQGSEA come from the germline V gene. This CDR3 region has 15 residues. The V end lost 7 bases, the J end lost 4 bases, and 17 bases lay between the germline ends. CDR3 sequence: CSAFEGAIGANVLTF. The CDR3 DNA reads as TGCAGCGCATTCGAGGGCGCGATCGGGGCCAACGTCCTGACTTTC.

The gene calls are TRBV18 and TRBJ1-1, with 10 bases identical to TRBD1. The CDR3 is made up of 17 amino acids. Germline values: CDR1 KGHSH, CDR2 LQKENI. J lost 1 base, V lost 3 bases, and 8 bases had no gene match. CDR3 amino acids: CASSPGTGAVQNTEAFF. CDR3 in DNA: TGTGCCAGCTCACCGGGGACAGGGGCGGTTCAGAACACTGAAGCTTTCTTT.

CDR3 DNA: TGTGCCAGCAGGATGGAGGGTCATGGCTACACCTTC. Its translation is CASRMEGHGYTF. This chain joins TRBV28 and TRBJ1-2; no firm D call. The V end lost 6 bases, the J end lost 6 bases, and 11 bases lay between the germline ends. Germline V CDR1 and CDR2: MDHEN, SYDVKM. CDR3 length equals 12 residues.

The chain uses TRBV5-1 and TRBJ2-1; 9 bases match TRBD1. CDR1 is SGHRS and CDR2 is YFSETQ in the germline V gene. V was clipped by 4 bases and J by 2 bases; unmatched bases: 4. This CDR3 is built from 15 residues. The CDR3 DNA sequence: TGCGCCAGCAGCACGACAGGGGGGACCTACAATGAGCAGTTCTTC. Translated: CASSTTGGTYNEQFF.

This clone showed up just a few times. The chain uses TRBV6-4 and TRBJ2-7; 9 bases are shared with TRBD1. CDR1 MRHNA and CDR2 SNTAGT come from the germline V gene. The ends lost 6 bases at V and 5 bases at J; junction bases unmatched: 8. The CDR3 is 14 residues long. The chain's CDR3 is CASRTGTGLNEQYF. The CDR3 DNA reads TGTGCCAGCAGAACCGGGACAGGGTTGAACGAGCAGTACTTC.

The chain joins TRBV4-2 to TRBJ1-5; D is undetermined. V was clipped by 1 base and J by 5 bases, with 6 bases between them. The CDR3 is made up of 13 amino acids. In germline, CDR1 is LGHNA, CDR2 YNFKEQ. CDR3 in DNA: TGTGCCAGCAGCCAAGGGGCCGATCAGCCCCAGCATTTT. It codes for CASSQGADQPQHF.

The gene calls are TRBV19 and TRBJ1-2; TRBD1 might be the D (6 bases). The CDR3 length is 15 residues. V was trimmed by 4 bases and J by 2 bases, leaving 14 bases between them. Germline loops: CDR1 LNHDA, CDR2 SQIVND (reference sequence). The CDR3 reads CASSRPTGANYGYTF. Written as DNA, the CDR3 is TGTGCCAGTAGTAGACCGACAGGAGCGAACTATGGCTACACCTTC.

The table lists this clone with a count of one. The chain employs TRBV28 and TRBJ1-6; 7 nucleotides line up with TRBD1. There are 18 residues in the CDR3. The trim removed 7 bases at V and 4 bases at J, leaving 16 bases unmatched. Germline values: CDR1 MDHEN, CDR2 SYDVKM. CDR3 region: CASTPGQITQNYNSPLHF. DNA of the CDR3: TGTGCCAGCACCCCGGGACAGATCACCCAAAATTATAATTCACCCCTCCACTTT.

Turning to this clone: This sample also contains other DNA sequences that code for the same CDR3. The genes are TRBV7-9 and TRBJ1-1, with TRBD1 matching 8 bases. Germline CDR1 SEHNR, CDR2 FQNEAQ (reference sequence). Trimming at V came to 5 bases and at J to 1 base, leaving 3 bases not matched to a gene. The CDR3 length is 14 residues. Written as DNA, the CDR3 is TGTGCCAGCAGCCTACAGGGGGAGAACACTGAAGCTTTCTTT. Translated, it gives CASSLQGENTEAFF.

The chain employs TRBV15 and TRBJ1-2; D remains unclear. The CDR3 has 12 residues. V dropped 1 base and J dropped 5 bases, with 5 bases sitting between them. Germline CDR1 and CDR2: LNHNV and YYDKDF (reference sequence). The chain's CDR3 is CATSRGPYGYTF. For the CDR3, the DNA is TGTGCCACCAGCAGAGGGCCATATGGCTACACCTTC. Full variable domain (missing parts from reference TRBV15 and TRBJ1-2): DAMVIQNPRYQVTQFGKPVTLSCSQTLNHNVMYWYQQKSSQAPKLLFHYYDKDFNNEADTPDNFQSRRPNTSFCFLDIRSPGLGDTAMYLCATSRGPYGYTFGSGTRLTVV.